The 15 T cell receptor beta chains below were found in one sample sequenced in a study of blood T cell repertoires in COVID-19. Clones were read by immunoSEQ multiplex PCR, and TCRdb kept only the in-frame ones, dropping some. Of 150,000 to 200,000 clones listed, approximately 90% are singletons. The specimen was peripheral blood. The origin of the receptors is a human donor in a cohort sampled during active COVID-19.

This chain uses TRBV5-6 with TRBJ1-2; 7 bases map to TRBD1. CDR1 is SGHDT, CDR2 YYEEEE, per germline. This CDR3 contains 16 residues. V gave up 4 bases and J gave up 4 bases; unmatched junction bases: 13. CDR3: CASSRRMTGSTYGYTF. CDR3 DNA: TGTGCCAGCAGCCGACGCATGACAGGGAGCACCTATGGCTACACCTTC.

This clone occurred once. V is TRBV3-1 (or the pseudogene TRBV3-2) and J is TRBJ2-7; 9 nucleotides match TRBD2. With V trimmed by 4 bases and J by 1 base, 5 bases remained unmatched. The germline V gene has CDR1 LGHDT and CDR2 YNNKEL (reference sequence). The CDR3 totals 15 residues. As DNA, the CDR3 is TGTGCCAGCAGCCGCGGCCTAGCGGGGTCCTACGAGCAGTACTTC. This codes for CASSRGLAGSYEQYF.

The CDR3 coding sequence is TGTGCCAGCTCATCCGGGACAGGGGGCCTGACTGAAGCTTTCTTT. This translates into CASSSGTGGLTEAFF. The V gene is TRBV18, the J gene TRBJ1-1, with 12 positions matching TRBD1. The V and J ends lost 5 bases and 5 bases, in that order; junction bases with no gene match: 6. Germline V lookup: CDR1 KGHSH, CDR2 LQKENI. The CDR3 totals 15 residues.

The chain links TRBV15 to TRBJ2-7; D is possibly TRBD1 (5 bases). Germline V CDR1 and CDR2: LNHNV, YYDKDF (reference sequence). There are 12 residues in the CDR3. Trimming pared 9 bases from V and 2 bases from J, leaving 11 bases between. This CDR3 is CATGPGPYEQYF. Here the CDR3 DNA reads TGTGCCACGGGGCCAGGACCCTACGAGCAGTACTTC.

The chain has TRBV27 and TRBJ2-1, with 7 positions matching TRBD1. Losses at the gene ends were 0 bases for V and 4 bases for J; bases not matched to a gene: 9. The CDR3 is 17 amino acids. In germline, CDR1 is MNHEY, CDR2 SMNVEV (reference sequence). The CDR3 spells CASSLSALLTGYNEQFF. CDR3 in DNA: TGTGCCAGCAGTTTATCGGCCCTACTGACAGGGTACAATGAGCAGTTCTTC.

This chain connects TRBV6-2 or TRBV6-3 to TRBJ2-1; 10 bases agree with TRBD2. The CDR3 runs to 17 residues. The germline V gene has CDR1 MNHEY and CDR2 SVGEGT. The junction had 6 bases not matched to a gene; V was cut back by 0 bases and J by 4 bases. The CDR3 sequence: CASSYSGLAGVYNEQFF. The CDR3 bases are TGTGCCAGCAGTTACTCGGGGCTAGCGGGAGTGTACAATGAGCAGTTCTTC.

CDR3 sequence: CASSYSMAHSPSPLHF. The CDR3 DNA follows: TGTGCCAGCAGTTACTCTATGGCCCATTCTCCGTCACCCCTCCACTTT. The gene calls are TRBV6-5 and TRBJ1-6; D not certain. Germline loops: CDR1 MNHEY, CDR2 SVGAGI. This CDR3 is built from 16 residues. The germline V and J ends were trimmed by 0 bases and 10 bases, with 16 bases remaining between them.

A single count supports this clone. Within the sample, other DNA sequences also encode this same CDR3. This chain connects TRBV6-2 or TRBV6-3 to TRBJ2-7, with 9 nucleotides matching TRBD2. V lost 2 bases, J lost 3 bases, and 2 bases stayed unmatched. Germline lookup yields CDR1 MNHEY and CDR2 SVGEGT. The CDR3 is made up of 14 amino acids. CDR3 nucleotides: TGTGCCAGCAGTTACGGGACTAGCAGCTACGAGCAGTACTTC. Its protein product is CASSYGTSSYEQYF.

The J gene is TRBJ2-7, the V gene TRBV19; 9 bases are a match to TRBD1. Germline V gives CDR1 LNHDA, CDR2 SQIVND (reference sequence). The CDR3 extends over 14 amino acids. The trim removed 9 bases at V and 0 bases at J, leaving 6 bases unmatched. CDR3 protein: CASSTGGYSYEQYF. The CDR3 DNA reads TGTGCCAGCTCCACAGGGGGCTACTCCTACGAGCAGTACTTC. The variable domain in full, with the rest retrieved from reference TRBV19 and TRBJ2-7, is DGGITQSPKYLFRKEGQNVTLSCEQNLNHDAMYWYRQDPGQGLRLIYYSQIVNDFQKGDIAEGYSVSREKKESFPLTVTSAQKNPTAFYLCASSTGGYSYEQYFGPGTRLTVT.

V is TRBV5-4 and J is TRBJ2-7; 13 bases agree with TRBD2. The CDR3 contains 16 residues. Germline CDR1 and CDR2: SGHNT and YYREEE (reference sequence). V gave up 4 bases and J gave up 5 bases; unmatched junction bases: 9. For the CDR3, the DNA is TGTGCCAGCAGCCCCTGGGGACTAGCGGGATTTAACGAGCAGTACTTC. Translating it yields CASSPWGLAGFNEQYF.

The genes are TRBV3-1 (or the pseudogene TRBV3-2) and TRBJ2-1; possibly TRBD1 for D (6 bases). The CDR3 consists of 13 residues. The germline CDR1 and CDR2 sequences are LGHDT and YNNKEL (reference sequence). V was trimmed by 2 bases and J by 7 bases, leaving 9 bases between them. DNA for the CDR3: TGTGCCAGCAGCCAAACAGGGTGGAATGAGCAGTTCTTC. It is translated as CASSQTGWNEQFF.

The chain uses TRBV2 and TRBJ1-1; D unresolved. This CDR3 contains 13 residues. Germline V lookup: CDR1 SNHLY, CDR2 FYNNEI. V was clipped by 3 bases and J by 5 bases, with 10 bases between them. CDR3 region: CASSEGPRTEAFF. The CDR3 coding sequence is TGTGCCAGCAGTGAGGGCCCCCGGACTGAAGCTTTCTTT.

This chain connects TRBV5-6 to TRBJ2-3; D call uncertain. Trimming removed 0 bases from V and 3 bases from J, with 8 bases in between. The CDR3 spans 14 residues. Germline lookup yields CDR1 SGHDT and CDR2 YYEEEE. CDR3 in amino acids: CASSLGRGTDTQYF. Here the CDR3 DNA reads TGTGCCAGCAGCTTGGGCAGAGGAACAGATACGCAGTATTTT. The variable domain in full, with the rest retrieved from reference TRBV5-6 and TRBJ2-3, is DAGVTQSPTHLIKTRGQQVTLRCSPKSGHDTVSWYQQALGQGPQFIFQYYEEEERQRGNFPDRFSGHQFPNYSSELNVNALLLGDSALYLCASSLGRGTDTQYFGPGTRLTVL.

The gene calls are TRBV11-2 and TRBJ1-2; tentative D call: TRBD1 (6 bases). V was trimmed by 1 base and J by 7 bases, leaving 13 bases between them. Germline CDR1 is SGHAT and CDR2 is FQNNGV. CDR3 length equals 14 residues. The CDR3 loop reads CASSLVSRGGGYTF. DNA of the CDR3: TGTGCCAGCAGCTTAGTCTCCAGGGGCGGTGGCTACACCTTC.

The gene calls are TRBV3-1 (or the pseudogene TRBV3-2) and TRBJ1-2; 10 nucleotides line up with TRBD1. The CDR3 is 14 residues long. Germline CDR1 and CDR2: LGHDT and YNNKEL (reference sequence). Trimming at V came to 3 bases and at J to 10 bases, leaving 8 bases not matched to a gene. CDR3: CASSHRDRGRDYTF. The DNA for the CDR3 is TGTGCCAGCAGCCACCGGGACAGGGGCCGCGACTACACCTTC.